This paragraph reports one TCR beta chain. This clone was seen a few times. Its cognate antigen has yet to be identified. The CDR3 goes on 3 residues after the read ends, and that part is filled in from the germline J gene. The data belong to a study of T cell clonality in common variable immunodeficiency (dated by TCRdb to between 2014 and 2016). Equivalent amounts of genomic DNA from CVID and control samples were used as sequencing input. For every sample, a 60 bp segment covering the rearranged TCRbeta CDR3 region was amplified and then sequenced. TCRbeta amplification used the immunoSEQ assay, a bias-corrected multiplex PCR with high-throughput sequencing. Per the authors' processing: Every unique nucleotide sequence counted as a clone and was annotated with V, D and J genes, copy number and frequency. Sequences were labeled productive if in frame, and non-productive if out of frame or containing stop codons. As previously described, Shannon's entropy was used to calculate clonality. The predicted amino acid sequences of productive clones were used to derive mean CDR3 Kyte-Doolittle hydropathy. Hierarchical clustering of scaled V gene usage was performed with the R hclust function using Manhattan distance and complete linkage. Sharing of clones by CDR3 amino acid sequence was evaluated by resampling 12 repertoires per group over 100 rounds. The repertoires were searched for 55 to 75 published EBV-specific and some 250 published CMV-specific TCRbeta sequences. After a couple of CVID samples that produced fewer than 10,000 sequences were dropped from the analysis, around 41 CVID repertoires remained. TCRdb re-hosts the immuneACCESS table, in-frame sequences only. Its copies lack some clones; in the studies checked, an unresolved V gene accounts for under half of them, and the cause for the rest is not known. V and J calls and clone size are as listed in that table; D and trimming were resolved from the DNA. This sample is represented by fewer than 30,000 clones, with no singletons among them. The biggest ten clones account for 4% of the sample.

Overall results and qualifications from the work: Increased TCRbeta clonality was found in CVID subjects compared with healthy controls (t-test p = 0.018), with the increase being most characteristic of about a third of subjects. CVID TCRbeta sequences reportedly showed fewer deletions and N-nucleotide insertions and lacked highly modified clones with 13 or more V deletions. Differences among patients in the CVID cohort limited the correlations between repertoire features and clinical complications. It was noted by the authors that sequencing of the repertoires of T cell subpopulations would be needed to clarify the cause of the increased clonality in CVID. Fewer TCRbeta clones were shared among CVID subjects than among healthy controls (p < 0.0001). Although equal DNA input was used, an average of roughly 89,000 unique sequences per sample was obtained for controls, compared with roughly 33,000 for CVID samples.

Trimming removed 1 base from V and 2 bases from J; the gene matches leave 3 bases unexplained. CDR1 and CDR2 were assigned from the germline V gene as SGHRS and YFSETQ. The CDR3, cysteine through phenylalanine, is 14 amino acids long. Of the CDR3's DNA, 33 bases were read; they are in frame from base 1. CVID was diagnosed by standard criteria: serum IgG, IgA and/or IgM reduced below normal range, plus specific antibody deficiency. There were almost 45 subjects in the CVID group (approximately 15 female and around 30 male), ranging in age from about 9 to 65 years, with a mean age of 40. Most CVID patients and most healthy controls were of Caucasian heritage. At the time of study participation, every CVID subject had been on replacement immunoglobulin therapy for at least one year. When blood was collected, none of the CVID subjects were ill or on immunomodulatory or immunosuppressive medication. From each donor, about 5 to 8.5 ml of heparinized peripheral whole blood was collected. TCRbeta CDR3 repertoires were sequenced from genomic DNA of adults with common variable immune deficiency (CVID) and healthy adult controls. Diluted blood was density-centrifuged over Hypaque 1077 or Ficoll-Paque to isolate peripheral blood mononuclear cells. Genomic DNA was extracted from unsorted mononuclear cells by Qiagen column purification or by a centrifugation-based method.

The sequenced material came from peripheral blood mononuclear cells. Recombination linked TRBV5-1 to TRBJ2-7, with 7 junctional bases fitting TRBD1. This receptor was taken from a human donor with common variable immunodeficiency. The part of the CDR3 DNA that was read is TGCGCCAGCAGCTTGCGGACAGGCCCCTACGAG. This gives the protein CASSLRTGPYE. The whole CDR3 is CASSLRTGPYEQYF.